Presented here are 17 T cell receptor beta chains from one specimen sequenced in a study of identical twins. TCRdb reprocessed the 5' RACE reads with MiXCR, giving one entry per CDR3 protein. The sample has about 900,000 distinct CDR3 sequences; approximately 13% are singletons. The sample also formed part of further work on yellow fever vaccine responses in identical twins.

Sequencing was performed on PBMCs. Receptors were obtained from a woman in her late teens or twenties in good health.

The V call is TRBV11-2, the J call TRBJ2-5; D assignment may be TRBD1 or TRBD2 (6 bases each). This CDR3 region has 15 residues. Trimming shortened V by 5 bases and J by 5 bases, and 18 bases separated the two germline ends. Germline V gives CDR1 SGHAT, CDR2 FQNNGV. Here the CDR3 reads CASSSSWQGRETQYF. In nucleotides, the CDR3 is TGTGCCAGCAGCAGTTCCTGGCAGGGGAGGGAGACCCAGTACTTC.

This clonotype was observed many times. This sequence joins TRBV29-1 and TRBJ2-1; 9 nucleotides line up with TRBD1. V lost 3 bases to trimming and J lost 8 bases; unmatched junction nucleotides: 8. CDR3 length: 14 residues. Germline V CDR1 and CDR2: SQVTM, ANQGSEA. The CDR3 nucleotides read TGCAGCGTTGATTTCGGGACAGGGCTCGATGAGCAGTTCTTC. This gives the protein CSVDFGTGLDEQFF.

The J gene is TRBJ1-1, the V gene TRBV28; TRBD1 is a possible D gene (5 bases). In germline, CDR1 is MDHEN, CDR2 SYDVKM. This CDR3 spans 13 amino acids. V was clipped by 3 bases and J by 5 bases, with 10 bases between them. CDR3 nucleotides: TGTGCCAGCAGTTTCCCAGGGATTACTGAAGCTTTCTTT. It codes for CASSFPGITEAFF. The whole variable domain, filled in from reference TRBV28 and TRBJ1-1, reads DVKVTQSSRYLVKRTGEKVFLECVQDMDHENMFWYRQDPGLGLRLIYFSYDVKMKEKGDIPEGYSVSREKKERFSLILESASTNQTSMYLCASSFPGITEAFFGQGTRLTVV.

The chain combines TRBV5-8 with TRBJ2-3; tentative D call: TRBD1 (7 bases). The germline V gene has CDR1 SGHTS and CDR2 YDEGEE. Trimming removed 0 bases from V and 6 bases from J, with 14 bases in between. This CDR3 region has 15 residues. DNA of the CDR3: TGTGCCAGCAGCTTGGGACAGGGACTGGGGGATACGCAGTATTTT. Translated: CASSLGQGLGDTQYF.

The chain recombines TRBV20-1 with TRBJ2-3; possibly TRBD2 for D (5 bases). CDR1 and CDR2 (germline): DFQATT, SNEGSKA (reference sequence). Trimming shortened V by 6 bases and J by 3 bases, and 19 bases separated the two germline ends. The CDR3 totals 15 residues. The CDR3 spells CSAERSGDPTDTQYF. The CDR3 DNA reads as TGCAGTGCCGAGAGATCCGGGGATCCGACAGATACGCAGTATTTT.

The chain links TRBV5-1 to TRBJ1-1; 9 nucleotides match TRBD1. Looked up from germline, CDR1 is SGHRS and CDR2 is YFSETQ. The CDR3 spans 14 residues. The V gene end was trimmed by 6 bases and the J gene end by 5 bases; junction bases not matched to a gene: 8. CDR3 sequence reads: CASNTGTGPTEAFF. For the CDR3, the DNA is TGCGCCAGCAACACCGGGACAGGGCCGACTGAAGCTTTCTTT.

A few counts support this clonotype. V and J are TRBV20-1 and TRBJ2-2, with D possibly being TRBD1 or TRBD2 (5 bases each). Between the trimmed V and J ends, which lost 6 bases and 0 bases, there was a span of 8 bases. The germline V gene has CDR1 DFQATT and CDR2 SNEGSKA (reference sequence). The CDR3 has 13 amino acids. CDR3: CSAGTANTGELFF. Written as DNA, the CDR3 is TGCAGTGCCGGGACCGCGAACACCGGGGAGCTGTTTTTT.

The chain combines TRBV12-3 or TRBV12-4 with TRBJ2-1; TRBD1 is a possible D gene (5 bases). The CDR3 length is 14 residues. Trimming cost V 4 bases and J 7 bases, with 14 bases left between them. As DNA, the CDR3 is TGTGCCAGCAGTTCGACGGTTAAGGGGAATGAGCAGTTCTTC. This gives the protein CASSSTVKGNEQFF.

This clonotype was seen at least ten times. The chain links TRBV6-5 to TRBJ1-2, with 8 bases matching TRBD1. Germline V CDR1 and CDR2: MNHEY, SVGAGI. The CDR3 is made up of 16 amino acids. V shed 2 bases, J shed 4 bases, and the junction held 9 bases outside the gene matches. Here the CDR3 DNA reads TGTGCCAGCAGTTACACCCGGACAGGGCAAGCCTATGGCTACACCTTC. Protein: CASSYTRTGQAYGYTF.

This clonotype has more than one count but fewer than ten. V usage is TRBV4-2 and J usage is TRBJ2-6, with 9 bases fitting TRBD1. Germline V gene sequence: CDR1 LGHNA, CDR2 YNFKEQ. The CDR3 sequence is 20 residues long. After removal of 0 bases from V and 1 base from J, the junction contained 10 bases not matched to a gene. The chain's CDR3 is CASSQELSGTGFSGANVLTF. CDR3 sequence (DNA): TGTGCCAGCAGCCAAGAACTTTCCGGGACAGGGTTTTCTGGGGCCAACGTCCTGACTTTC.

This clonotype was detected many times. The rearrangement links TRBV29-1 to TRBJ1-4; TRBD1 might be the D (6 bases). V lost 7 bases to trimming and J lost 2 bases, with 11 bases between them. Germline lookup yields CDR1 SQVTM and CDR2 ANQGSEA. This CDR3 spans 13 amino acids. The chain's CDR3 is CSGKGGTNEKLFF. The CDR3 coding sequence is TGCAGCGGAAAGGGGGGTACTAATGAAAAACTGTTTTTT.

This clonotype was seen a few times. This chain joins TRBV7-7 and TRBJ2-3; D unresolved. Trimming left V 4 bases short and J 3 bases short, with 8 bases between. This CDR3 region has 13 residues. Germline V gene data show CDR1 as SSHAT and CDR2 as FNYEAQ (reference sequence). CDR3: CASSSQETDTQYF. DNA for the CDR3: TGTGCCAGCAGCTCCCAAGAAACAGATACGCAGTATTTT.

The rearrangement links TRBV6-1 to TRBJ2-2, with unresolved D. V gave up 5 bases and J gave up 1 base, with 11 bases separating them. Germline V gene lookup returns CDR1 MNHNS and CDR2 SASEGT. This CDR3 is built from 15 residues. Written as DNA, the CDR3 is TGTGCCAGCAGTCCCAGACGGGTGAACACCGGGGAGCTGTTTTTT. This gives the protein CASSPRRVNTGELFF.

This clonotype was detected only a few times. The J gene is TRBJ1-4, the V gene TRBV6-5; 7 bases are a match to TRBD1. This CDR3 contains 15 residues. Losses at the gene ends were 2 bases for V and 3 bases for J; bases not matched to a gene: 3. Germline V gene data show CDR1 as MNHEY and CDR2 as SVGAGI. The CDR3 DNA reads as TGTGCCAGCAGTTACGAGCAGGGGGCTAATGAAAAACTGTTTTTT. It encodes CASSYEQGANEKLFF.

Ten or more counts support this clonotype. The gene calls are TRBV10-3 and TRBJ2-3; 7 bases fit TRBD2. The germline V gene encodes CDR1 ENHRY and CDR2 SYGVKD. V lost 0 bases, J lost 3 bases, and 12 bases stayed unmatched. This CDR3 comprises 18 residues. The CDR3 loop is CAISESFMGGPLTDTQYF. In nucleotides, the CDR3 is TGTGCCATCAGTGAGTCGTTTATGGGAGGGCCTTTGACAGATACGCAGTATTTT.

The chain links TRBV12-3 or TRBV12-4 to TRBJ2-3, with TRBD1 matching over 7 bases. The J segment lost 3 bases and the V segment lost 6 bases, leaving 9 bases of the junction unmatched. There are 15 residues in the CDR3. This chain's CDR3 is CASSLDRSGTDTQYF. The CDR3 DNA sequence: TGTGCCAGCAGCCTGGACAGGTCGGGGACAGATACGCAGTATTTT.

This clonotype has a handful of counts. V is TRBV5-6 and J is TRBJ2-3; D is unresolved. This CDR3 is built from 16 residues. The V end was cut by 0 bases, the J end by 2 bases, with 13 bases between. The germline V gene has CDR1 SGHDT and CDR2 YYEEEE. The DNA for the CDR3 is TGTGCCAGCAGCTTGGACCTAGACTCCTTCACAGATACGCAGTATTTT. Translated: CASSLDLDSFTDTQYF. The full variable domain, in which reference TRBV5-6 and TRBJ2-3 provide the parts outside the CDR3, is DAGVTQSPTHLIKTRGQQVTLRCSPKSGHDTVSWYQQALGQGPQFIFQYYEEEERQRGNFPDRFSGHQFPNYSSELNVNALLLGDSALYLCASSLDLDSFTDTQYFGPGTRLTVL.